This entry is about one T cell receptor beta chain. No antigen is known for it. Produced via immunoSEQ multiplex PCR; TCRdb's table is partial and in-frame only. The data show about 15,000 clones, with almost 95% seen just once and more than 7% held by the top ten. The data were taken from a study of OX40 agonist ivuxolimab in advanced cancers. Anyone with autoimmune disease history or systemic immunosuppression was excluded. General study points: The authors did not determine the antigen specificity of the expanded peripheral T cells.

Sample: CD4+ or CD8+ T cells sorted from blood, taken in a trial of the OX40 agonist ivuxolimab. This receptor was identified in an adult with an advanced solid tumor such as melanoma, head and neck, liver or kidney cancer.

The CDR3 DNA reads TGTGCCAGCAGCTTCGGGACAGAGAGATATGGCTACACCTTC. It yields the protein CASSFGTERYGYTF. This sequence joins TRBV7-9 and TRBJ1-2, with 7 bases matching TRBD1. From germline, CDR1 is SEHNR and CDR2 FQNEAQ (reference sequence). This CDR3 contains 14 residues. The V and J ends lost 3 bases and 5 bases, in that order; junction bases with no gene match: 6.